The 27 T cell receptor beta chains below were found in one sample sequenced in a study of T cell changes during pregnancy in multiple sclerosis. This table comes from immunoSEQ multiplex PCR, and its TCRdb copy is limited to in-frame clones, with some not included. The table records fewer than 60,000 clones, over 80% of them present only once. This specimen consisted of CD8+ T cells from peripheral blood mononuclear cells, obtained after pregnancy. Source of these receptors: a female donor with multiple sclerosis, enrolled in a pregnancy study.

The V call is TRBV11-2, the J call TRBJ2-1; D is ambiguous. Germline CDR1 and CDR2: SGHAT and FQNNGV. The length of the CDR3 is 15 residues. Trimming took 2 bases from V and 0 from J, leaving 8 bases between them. The CDR3 spells CASSLYHSSYNEQFF. CDR3 sequence (DNA): TGTGCCAGCAGCTTATACCATAGCTCCTACAATGAGCAGTTCTTC. The full variable domain, rest sourced from reference TRBV11-2 and TRBJ2-1, is EAGVAQSPRYKIIEKRQSVAFWCNPISGHATLYWYQQILGQGPKLLIQFQNNGVVDDSQLPKDRFSAERLKGVDSTLKIQPAKLEDSAVYLCASSLYHSSYNEQFFGPGTRLTVL.

The rearrangement joins TRBV5-4 to TRBJ1-2; D ambiguous. V shed 1 base and J shed 6 bases, with 16 bases lying between them. Per the germline V gene, CDR1 is SGHNT and CDR2 is YYREEE (reference sequence). The CDR3 totals 15 residues. CDR3 nucleotide sequence: TGTGCCAGCAGCTTGTCTATTGGTGAAATGGATGGCTACACCTTC. As protein: CASSLSIGEMDGYTF.

The chain joins TRBV7-9 to TRBJ1-2; perhaps TRBD1 as D (6 bases). Per germline, CDR1 SEHNR and CDR2 FQNEAQ (reference sequence). Trimming pared 6 bases from V and 8 bases from J, leaving 16 bases between. CDR3 length: 13 residues. The CDR3 nucleotides read TGTGCCAGCAGTCCACAGGGAGTGGAGGGCTACACCTTC. It codes for CASSPQGVEGYTF.

The chain uses TRBV19 and TRBJ1-2, with 8 bases identical to TRBD1. The CDR3 spans 15 residues. Germline lookup yields CDR1 LNHDA and CDR2 SQIVND (reference sequence). V shed 3 bases and J 3 bases; nucleotides not matched to a gene: 6. The CDR3 nucleotides are TGTGCCAGTAGTATCCCCCCGGGACAGGACTATGGCTACACCTTC. Translation: CASSIPPGQDYGYTF.

The rearrangement uses TRBV19 and TRBJ2-7, with D perhaps matching TRBD1 (6 bases). In germline, CDR1 is LNHDA, CDR2 SQIVND (reference sequence). Trimming shortened V by 3 bases and J by 0 bases, and 18 bases separated the two germline ends. This CDR3 has 17 residues. CDR3 sequence (DNA): TGTGCCAGTAGTATGATGGGTTTTCGGACAGCCTCCTACGAGCAGTACTTC. Translated, it gives CASSMMGFRTASYEQYF.

This chain joins TRBV7-9 and TRBJ1-3; D perhaps matches TRBD1 (5 bases). V was pared by 7 bases and J by 0 bases, with 10 bases between. Germline V lookup: CDR1 SEHNR, CDR2 FQNEAQ (reference sequence). There are 14 residues in the CDR3. The CDR3 reads CASTGISSGNTIYF. CDR3 bases: TGTGCCAGCACAGGGATAAGCTCTGGAAACACCATATATTTT. Together with reference TRBV7-9 and TRBJ1-3, the CDR3 gives the full variable domain: DTGVSQNPRHKITKRGQNVTFRCDPISEHNRLYWYRQTLGQGPEFLTYFQNEAQLEKSRLLSDRFSAERPKGSFSTLEIQRTEQGDSAMYLCASTGISSGNTIYFGEGSWLTVV.

With respect to this clone: One junction end does not reproduce the germline sequence, and a read error may be involved. The CDR3 DNA sequence: TGTGCTAGCAGCTTAGCTCAGACTTCGAACACCGGGGAGCTGTTTTTT. This encodes CASSLAQTSNTGELFF. The genes are TRBV7-7 and TRBJ2-2; the D is unclear. The CDR3 runs to 16 residues. Per the germline V gene, CDR1 is SSHAT and CDR2 is FNYEAQ (reference sequence).

This clone was detected once. The V gene is TRBV9, the J gene TRBJ1-5, with a possible D match to TRBD1 (5 bases). The CDR3 runs to 15 residues. Trimming took 3 bases from V and 5 from J, leaving 15 bases between them. Germline lookup yields CDR1 SGDLS and CDR2 YYNGEE. DNA of the CDR3: TGTGCCAGCAGCGAGGGAGGAGGGGAGCATCAGCCCCAGCATTTT. Protein sequence: CASSEGGGEHQPQHF.

The rearrangement joins TRBV30 to TRBJ2-7; the D is unclear. V dropped 1 base and J dropped 2 bases, with 6 bases sitting between them. Germline CDR1 and CDR2: GTSNPN and SVGIG (reference sequence). The CDR3 runs 12 residues. The CDR3 loop reads CAWSEYTYEQYF. The CDR3 nucleotides read TGTGCCTGGAGTGAATACACCTACGAGCAGTACTTC.

CDR3 nucleotide sequence: TGTGCCAGCAGCTTAGGCGGGGAAGAGACCCAGTACTTC. The encoded protein is CASSLGGEETQYF. The rearrangement links TRBV7-8 to TRBJ2-5; D possibly corresponds to TRBD2 (6 bases). The V end lost 1 base, the J end lost 3 bases, and 6 bases lay between the germline ends. CDR1 is SGHVS and CDR2 is FQNEAQ in the germline V gene. The CDR3 spans 13 residues.

This clone has a single count. This sequence joins TRBV5-6 and TRBJ1-5; D is undetermined. The CDR3 is 13 residues long. V lost 5 bases and J 4 bases, leaving 10 bases between the germline ends. CDR1 and CDR2 from the germline V gene are SGHDT and YYEEEE. The CDR3: CASSMGGNQPQHF. The CDR3 nucleotides are TGTGCCAGCAGTATGGGAGGAAATCAGCCCCAGCATTTT.

The chain recombines TRBV5-1 with TRBJ1-2; TRBD1 might be the D (5 bases). V was clipped by 0 bases and J by 2 bases, with 8 bases between them. Germline CDR1 is SGHRS and CDR2 is YFSETQ. The CDR3 consists of 14 residues. The CDR3 protein is CASSLGQLNYGYTF. The CDR3 bases are TGCGCCAGCAGCTTGGGACAGCTAAACTATGGCTACACCTTC.

V usage is TRBV13 and J usage is TRBJ2-7, with 7 bases identical to TRBD1. The CDR3 loop spans 14 amino acids. Germline V gene data show CDR1 as PRHDT and CDR2 as FYEKMQ (reference sequence). J lost 6 bases, V lost 0 bases, and 5 bases had no gene match. This CDR3 reads CASSLGTGIFEQYF. For the CDR3, the DNA is TGTGCCAGCAGCTTAGGGACAGGGATCTTCGAGCAGTACTTC.

The chain uses TRBV27 and TRBJ1-1; D call uncertain. CDR3 length: 13 amino acids. The V end was cut by 8 bases, the J end by 4 bases, with 14 bases between. The germline V gene has CDR1 MNHEY and CDR2 SMNVEV (reference sequence). The CDR3: CASCHHIGTEAFF. CDR3 DNA sequence: TGTGCCAGCTGCCATCATATCGGCACTGAAGCTTTCTTT.

V is TRBV6-5 and J is TRBJ2-3; 8 nucleotides agree with TRBD2. Germline assignment: CDR1 MNHEY and CDR2 SVGAGI. V lost 2 bases and J lost 5; bases outside the gene matches: 6. The CDR3 extends over 15 amino acids. In DNA, the CDR3 is TGTGCCAGCAGTTACGGACCGGGGGGGTTAGATACGCAGTATTTT. It is translated as CASSYGPGGLDTQYF.

The V and J genes are TRBV4-1 and TRBJ1-1, with 9 nucleotides matching TRBD1. Trimming cost V 4 bases and J 7 bases; bases outside gene matches: 1. In germline, CDR1 is MGHRA, CDR2 YSYEKL. The CDR3 consists of 12 residues. CDR3 coding DNA: TGCGCCAGCAGCCGGACAGGGGTTGAAGCTTTCTTT. This codes for CASSRTGVEAFF.

The chain is built from TRBV9 and TRBJ2-1, with TRBD2 identical over 9 bases. Germline CDR1 is SGDLS and CDR2 is YYNGEE. Unmatched junction bases numbered 2, after V lost 3 bases and J lost 10 bases. CDR3 size: 12 residues. CDR3 DNA sequence: TGTGCCAGCAGCGGTCTAGCGGGGGAGCAGTTCTTC. It yields the protein CASSGLAGEQFF.

This sequence joins TRBV14 and TRBJ1-2, with D perhaps matching TRBD1 (6 bases). This CDR3 spans 16 amino acids. The germline V and J ends were trimmed by 0 bases and 8 bases, with 19 bases remaining between them. Per the germline V gene, CDR1 is SGHDN and CDR2 is FVKESK. The CDR3 region is CASSQDREGVLRGYTF. The CDR3 DNA sequence: TGTGCCAGCAGCCAAGATCGGGAGGGGGTGTTAAGGGGCTACACCTTC.

V is TRBV5-1 and J is TRBJ2-7; 7 bases fit TRBD1. Germline V gene data show CDR1 as SGHRS and CDR2 as YFSETQ. V trimming: 0 bases; J trimming: 2 bases; junction bases outside the gene matches: 2. This CDR3 region has 14 residues. The CDR3 DNA follows: TGCGCCAGCAGCTTGGAGGGACAGACCTACGAGCAGTACTTC. This encodes CASSLEGQTYEQYF.

This chain joins TRBV6-5 and TRBJ2-7, with D unresolved. Germline lookup yields CDR1 MNHEY and CDR2 SVGAGI. The CDR3 consists of 11 residues. Trimming cost V 6 bases and J 5 bases, with 8 bases left between them. The CDR3 reads CASRHLNEQYF. As DNA, the CDR3 is TGTGCCAGCAGACATTTGAACGAGCAGTACTTC.

This clone has a handful of counts. The chain is built from TRBV2 and TRBJ2-5, with D hard to call. Germline V gene lookup returns CDR1 SNHLY and CDR2 FYNNEI. CDR3 length equals 10 residues. V was pared by 6 bases and J by 4 bases, with 3 bases between. CDR3 region: CASSLETQYF. The CDR3 coding sequence is TGTGCCAGCAGCTTAGAGACCCAGTACTTC.

In nucleotides, the CDR3 is TGTGCCAGCAGTGAAGAACAGGGAGGGTCCTACGAGCAGTACTTC. Its protein is CASSEEQGGSYEQYF. V is TRBV6-1 and J is TRBJ2-7; D may be TRBD2 (7 bases). The V and J ends lost 1 base and 1 base respectively, with 11 bases between them. The germline V gene has CDR1 MNHNS and CDR2 SASEGT. The CDR3 runs 15 residues.

The chain has TRBV30 and TRBJ2-3, with 9 bases that match TRBD2. V lost 2 bases to trimming and J lost 2 bases; unmatched junction nucleotides: 8. CDR3 length: 16 residues. CDR1 is GTSNPN and CDR2 is SVGIG in the germline V gene (reference sequence). The CDR3 region has the DNA TGTGCCTGGAGTACAGGAGCGGGGGGCCTCACAGATACGCAGTATTTT. Amino acid sequence: CAWSTGAGGLTDTQYF.

This rearrangement joins TRBV5-6 to TRBJ2-2; weak D call: TRBD2 (6 bases). Per the germline V gene, CDR1 is SGHDT and CDR2 is YYEEEE. Between the trimmed V and J ends, which lost 4 bases and 5 bases, there was a span of 6 bases. This CDR3 is built from 12 residues. The CDR3 DNA reads TGTGCCAGCAGCCGGGGGACCGGGGAGCTGTTTTTT. This sequence encodes CASSRGTGELFF.

This chain links TRBV28 with TRBJ1-5; D may be TRBD1 (5 bases). Trimming pared 3 bases from V and 5 bases from J, leaving 14 bases between. The germline V gene encodes CDR1 MDHEN and CDR2 SYDVKM. The CDR3 is 15 amino acids. CDR3 bases: TGTGCCAGCAGTTTTTTTGCGGACACCTATCAGCCCCAGCATTTT. It translates to CASSFFADTYQPQHF.

The chain carries TRBV7-9 and TRBJ2-7; D may be TRBD1 (5 bases). Trimming left V 5 bases short and J 3 bases short, with 11 bases between. This CDR3 spans 13 amino acids. Germline CDR1 SEHNR, CDR2 FQNEAQ (reference sequence). For the CDR3, the DNA is TGTGCCAGCAGCCCAGACAGTATCTACGAGCAGTACTTC. Its protein product is CASSPDSIYEQYF.

The CDR3 nucleotides read TGTGCCAGCAGCGATGGACAGGCCCGTGACTCAGATACGCAGTATTTT. It specifies CASSDGQARDSDTQYF. The V and J genes are TRBV9 and TRBJ2-3; 7 bases are shared with TRBD1. CDR1 is SGDLS and CDR2 is YYNGEE in the germline V gene. This CDR3 region has 16 residues. The trim removed 3 bases at V and 4 bases at J, leaving 11 bases unmatched.